These T cell receptor beta chains were read from a single sample in a study of blood T cell repertoires in COVID-19. Assay: immunoSEQ multiplex PCR; the TCRdb copy retains only in-frame clones and omits some. The data hold 320,000 or so clones, with approximately 91% observed a single time. Sequenced sample: PBMCs or T cells enriched from blood (not recorded which). The receptor source for this set is a man aged 60 to 69 who had recovered from COVID-19. CDR3s include the opening cysteine and the closing phenylalanine or tryptophan. D genes are given only for firm matches. Clone sizes are given selectively: once, few, many, or a class where the clone is expanded.

V gene	clone size	D gene	J gene	CDR3 protein	CDR3 DNA
TRBV15	-	TRBD1	TRBJ1-1	CATSRSRDRVFTEAFF	TGTGCCACCAGCAGATCCCGGGACAGAGTGTTCACTGAAGCTTTCTTT
TRBV11-2	-	-	TRBJ2-7	CASSLGNRGHEQYF	TGTGCCAGCAGCTTAGGGAATAGGGGCCACGAGCAGTACTTC
TRBV6-5	-	-	TRBJ2-7	CASSPWTALGYEQYF	TGTGCCAGCAGTCCATGGACAGCTTTAGGATACGAGCAGTACTTC
TRBV5-6	-	-	TRBJ1-3	CASSSGWDTSSSGNTIYF	TGTGCCAGCAGCTCCGGTTGGGACACCTCGAGCTCTGGAAACACCATATATTTT
TRBV27	-	TRBD1	TRBJ1-6	CASSDRGTGMALHF	TGTGCCAGCTCGGACAGGGGTACAGGGATGGCCCTCCACTTT
TRBV7-9	-	TRBD1	TRBJ2-5	CASSLTGTETQYF	TGTGCCAGCAGCTTGACAGGGACGGAGACCCAGTACTTC
TRBV28	-	-	TRBJ2-5	CASSPAGETQYF	TGTGCCAGCAGTCCGGCGGGGGAGACCCAGTACTTC
TRBV7-3	-	TRBD1	TRBJ2-3	CASSRGTGVPTDTQYF	TGTGCCAGCAGCAGGGGGACAGGGGTCCCCACAGATACGCAGTATTTT
TRBV28	-	-	TRBJ2-3	CASRQLPDTQYF	TGTGCCAGCAGACAATTACCAGATACGCAGTATTTT
TRBV6-1	-	-	TRBJ1-5	CASSEAGGSNQPQHF	TGTGCCAGCAGTGAAGCGGGAGGATCCAATCAGCCCCAGCATTTT
TRBV11-1	-	-	TRBJ1-1	CASSPTPGLGTEAFF	TGTGCCAGCAGCCCTACCCCAGGGTTGGGCACTGAAGCTTTCTTT
TRBV18	-	-	TRBJ2-1	CASSGGGSYNEQFF	TGTGCCAGCTCAGGAGGAGGGTCCTACAATGAGCAGTTCTTC
TRBV5-4	-	TRBD1	TRBJ2-5	CASSYRGEETQYF	TGTGCCAGCAGCTACAGGGGTGAGGAGACCCAGTACTTC
TRBV10-3	-	-	TRBJ2-7	CAISERGYTYEQYF	TGTGCCATCAGTGAGCGGGGATACACCTACGAGCAGTACTTC
TRBV5-1	-	TRBD1	TRBJ1-2	CASTTGTGVTYGYTF	TGCGCCAGCACCACTGGGACAGGGGTCACCTATGGCTACACCTTC
TRBV7-2	-	TRBD2	TRBJ2-7	CASSFAGGSYEQYF	TGTGCCAGCAGCTTTGCGGGAGGGAGCTACGAGCAGTACTTC
TRBV5-1	-	-	TRBJ1-1	CASSLDPGAKTEAFF	TGCGCCAGCAGCTTGGATCCGGGAGCAAAAACTGAAGCTTTCTTT
TRBV2	-	-	TRBJ2-1	CATVKDSKPYNEQFF	TGTGCCACCGTGAAAGACAGCAAGCCCTACAATGAGCAGTTCTTC
TRBV28	-	TRBD2	TRBJ2-7	CASSSPGLLTYEQYF	TGTGCCAGCAGTTCGCCGGGACTACTAACCTACGAGCAGTACTTC
TRBV18	-	TRBD2	TRBJ2-3	CASSTAGGTDTQYF	TGTGCCAGCTCAACGGCGGGAGGCACAGATACGCAGTATTTT
TRBV2	few	TRBD1	TRBJ1-5	CASTYTTGEQPQHF	TGTGCCAGCACCTATACGACAGGGGAGCAGCCCCAGCATTTT
TRBV27	-	TRBD2	TRBJ2-7	CASSTLAGVRNEQYF	TGTGCCAGCAGTACATTAGCGGGAGTTAGGAACGAGCAGTACTTC
TRBV29-1	-	-	TRBJ1-2	CSHGGGIGYTF	TGCAGCCACGGGGGGGGTATTGGCTACACCTTC
TRBV5-4	-	-	TRBJ1-6	CASSFIGGTRNSPLHF	TGTGCCAGCAGCTTTATCGGGGGTACTCGGAATTCACCCCTCCACTTT
TRBV25-1	-	TRBD1	TRBJ2-5	CASSGQGSETQYF	TGTGCCAGCAGTGGACAGGGCTCAGAGACCCAGTACTTC
TRBV10-3	-	-	TRBJ1-3	CAISDLNSRNTIYF	TGTGCCATCAGTGACCTCAACTCCCGCAACACCATATATTTT
TRBV27	-	TRBD1	TRBJ1-6	CASSRTGNNSPLHF	TGTGCCAGCAGTCGGACAGGGAATAATTCACCCCTCCACTTT
TRBV23-1	-	TRBD1	TRBJ1-5	CASSQSDRGWSQPQHF	TGCGCCAGCAGTCAATCAGACAGGGGGTGGAGTCAGCCCCAGCATTTT
TRBV6-6	-	-	TRBJ1-4	CASSPSGMRRITNEKLFF	TGTGCCAGCAGTCCCTCGGGAATGAGGAGAATAACTAATGAAAAACTGTTTTTT
TRBV27	once	-	TRBJ1-2	CASSPAGAVYGYTF	TGTGCCAGCAGTCCCGCAGGGGCGGTCTATGGCTACACCTTC
TRBV6-6	-	TRBD1	TRBJ1-2	CASSPKPRIGQGPYGYTF	TGTGCCAGCAGTCCAAAACCCCGAATCGGACAGGGCCCGTATGGCTACACCTTC
TRBV10-3	-	TRBD1	TRBJ2-6	CAIRAQGALPGANVLTF	TGTGCCATCAGAGCGCAGGGGGCGCTTCCCGGGGCCAACGTCCTGACTTTC
TRBV5-1	few	TRBD1	TRBJ1-2	CASSLTGEDYGYTF	TGCGCCAGCAGCTTAACAGGGGAGGACTATGGCTACACCTTC
TRBV2	-	TRBD1	TRBJ1-4	CASRSTGEVEKLFF	TGTGCCAGCAGGTCGACAGGGGAGGTTGAAAAACTGTTTTTT
TRBV19	once	-	TRBJ1-2	CASKTALGVYGYTF	TGTGCCAGTAAAACGGCCCTAGGAGTCTATGGCTACACCTTC
TRBV6-1	-	TRBD2	TRBJ2-2	CASSARLAANTGELFF	TGTGCCAGCAGTGCTAGACTAGCCGCGAACACCGGGGAGCTGTTTTTT
TRBV10-3	few	-	TRBJ2-5	CAISEDLQGIGETQYF	TGTGCCATCAGTGAGGACTTACAGGGAATCGGGGAGACCCAGTACTTC
TRBV7-3	-	TRBD1	TRBJ1-6	CASSLTGTGGSPLHF	TGTGCCAGCAGCCTCACCGGGACAGGGGGATCACCCCTCCACTTT
TRBV19	-	-	TRBJ1-5	CASRRSQNGNQPQHF	TGTGCCAGTAGACGGTCCCAAAACGGCAATCAGCCCCAGCATTTT
TRBV24-1	-	-	TRBJ1-2	CATSLRENYGYTF	TGTGCCACCAGTCTCCGGGAGAACTATGGCTACACCTTC
TRBV4-1	-	-	TRBJ1-4	CASSSQWGQGEKLFF	TGCGCCAGCAGCTCCCAATGGGGGCAAGGTGAAAAACTGTTTTTT
TRBV11-2	-	-	TRBJ1-2	CASSSGASGYTF	TGTGCCAGCAGCTCAGGGGCCTCCGGCTACACCTTC
TRBV28	-	TRBD1	TRBJ2-7	CASSSPGGTHEQYF	TGTGCCAGCAGTTCTCCAGGGGGCACCCACGAGCAGTACTTC
TRBV12-3/TRBV12-4	-	TRBD1	TRBJ1-2	CATQGEADGYTF	TGTGCCACACAGGGGGAAGCTGATGGCTACACCTTC
TRBV12-3/TRBV12-4	-	-	TRBJ2-7	CASSSQGYEQYF	TGTGCCAGCAGTTCCCAGGGATACGAGCAGTACTTC
TRBV30	-	-	TRBJ2-2	CASPPVQGNTGELFF	TGTGCCTCCCCACCCGTACAGGGGAACACCGGGGAGCTGTTTTTT
TRBV28	-	-	TRBJ2-7	CASSLLARYEQYF	TGTGCCAGCAGTTTATTAGCCCGGTACGAGCAGTACTTC
TRBV28	-	TRBD1	TRBJ1-2	CASRPSGTGYVNYGYTF	TGTGCCAGCAGGCCTTCCGGGACAGGGTATGTCAACTATGGCTACACCTTC
TRBV18	-	TRBD2	TRBJ2-3	CASSPLGAGGRSGTDTQYF	TGTGCCAGCTCACCCCTTGGAGCGGGAGGGCGGTCCGGCACAGATACGCAGTATTTT
TRBV18	-	TRBD2	TRBJ2-1	CASSAIAGTSYNEQFF	TGTGCCAGCTCAGCAATAGCGGGTACCTCCTACAATGAGCAGTTCTTC
TRBV28	-	TRBD2	TRBJ2-1	CASNTSGRPQFF	TGTGCCAGCAACACTAGCGGGAGACCGCAGTTCTTC